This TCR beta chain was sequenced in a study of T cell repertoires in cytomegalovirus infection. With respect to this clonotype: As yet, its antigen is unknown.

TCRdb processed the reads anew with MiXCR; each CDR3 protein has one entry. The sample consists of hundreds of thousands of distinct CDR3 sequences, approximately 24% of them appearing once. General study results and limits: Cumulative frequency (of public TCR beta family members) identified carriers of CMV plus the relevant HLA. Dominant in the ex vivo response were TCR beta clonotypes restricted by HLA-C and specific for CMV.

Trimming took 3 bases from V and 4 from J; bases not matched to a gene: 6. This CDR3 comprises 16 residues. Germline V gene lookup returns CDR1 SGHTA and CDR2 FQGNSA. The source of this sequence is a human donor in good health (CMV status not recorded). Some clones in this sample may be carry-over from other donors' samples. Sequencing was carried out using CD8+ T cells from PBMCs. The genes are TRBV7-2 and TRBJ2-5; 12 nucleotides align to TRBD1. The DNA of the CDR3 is TGTGCCAGCAGCTTCGGGACAGGGGGCAGGGTAGAGACCCAGTACTTC. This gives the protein CASSFGTGGRVETQYF. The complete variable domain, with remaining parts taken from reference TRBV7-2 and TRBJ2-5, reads GAGVSQSPSNKVTEKGKDVELRCDPISGHTALYWYRQSLGQGLEFLIYFQGNSAPDKSGLPSDRFSAERTGGSVSTLTIQRTQQEDSAVYLCASSFGTGGRVETQYFGPGTRLLVL.